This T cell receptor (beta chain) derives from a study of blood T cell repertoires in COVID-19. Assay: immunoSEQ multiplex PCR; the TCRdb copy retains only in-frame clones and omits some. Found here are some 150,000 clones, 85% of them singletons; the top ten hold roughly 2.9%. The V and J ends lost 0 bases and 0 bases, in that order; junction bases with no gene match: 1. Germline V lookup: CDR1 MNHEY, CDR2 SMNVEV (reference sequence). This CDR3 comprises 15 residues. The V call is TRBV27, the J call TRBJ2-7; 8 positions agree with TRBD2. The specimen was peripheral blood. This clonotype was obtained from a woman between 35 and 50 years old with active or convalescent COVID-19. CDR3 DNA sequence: TGTGCCAGCAGTTTATCCACTAGCGGCTCCTACGAGCAGTACTTC. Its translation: CASSLSTSGSYEQYF.